Here is one T cell receptor (beta chain) with its context. This record belongs to a study of T cell responses to AZD1222 COVID-19 vaccine. Per the germline V gene, CDR1 is MNHNY and CDR2 is SVGAGI (reference sequence). The CDR3 has 13 residues. The V and J ends lost 6 bases and 6 bases respectively, with 15 bases between them. Assay used: immunoSEQ multiplex PCR; TCRdb lists only in-frame clones, some missing. The sample lists 95,000 to 150,000 clones; around 92% were seen once. The origin of this receptor is an adult who received the AZD1222 COVID-19 vaccine. The V gene is TRBV6-6, the J gene TRBJ2-7; perhaps TRBD1 as D (6 bases). The material was peripheral blood, obtained 28 days after the second AZD1222 dose. CDR3 DNA: TGTGCCAGCAGAAACACAGGGTTCGGCGAGCAGTACTTC. This codes for CASRNTGFGEQYF.